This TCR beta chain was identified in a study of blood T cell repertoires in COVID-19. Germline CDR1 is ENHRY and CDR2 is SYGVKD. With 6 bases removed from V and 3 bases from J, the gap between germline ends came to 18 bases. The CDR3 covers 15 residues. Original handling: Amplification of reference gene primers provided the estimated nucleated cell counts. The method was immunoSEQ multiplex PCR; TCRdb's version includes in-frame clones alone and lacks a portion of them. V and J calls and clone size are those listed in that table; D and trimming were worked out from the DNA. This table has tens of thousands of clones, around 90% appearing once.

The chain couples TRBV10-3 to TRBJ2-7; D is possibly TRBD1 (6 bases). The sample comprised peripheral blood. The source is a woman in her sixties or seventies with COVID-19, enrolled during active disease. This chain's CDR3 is CAISSEQGRFYEQYF. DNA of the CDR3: TGTGCCATCAGCAGCGAACAGGGTCGTTTCTACGAGCAGTACTTC.